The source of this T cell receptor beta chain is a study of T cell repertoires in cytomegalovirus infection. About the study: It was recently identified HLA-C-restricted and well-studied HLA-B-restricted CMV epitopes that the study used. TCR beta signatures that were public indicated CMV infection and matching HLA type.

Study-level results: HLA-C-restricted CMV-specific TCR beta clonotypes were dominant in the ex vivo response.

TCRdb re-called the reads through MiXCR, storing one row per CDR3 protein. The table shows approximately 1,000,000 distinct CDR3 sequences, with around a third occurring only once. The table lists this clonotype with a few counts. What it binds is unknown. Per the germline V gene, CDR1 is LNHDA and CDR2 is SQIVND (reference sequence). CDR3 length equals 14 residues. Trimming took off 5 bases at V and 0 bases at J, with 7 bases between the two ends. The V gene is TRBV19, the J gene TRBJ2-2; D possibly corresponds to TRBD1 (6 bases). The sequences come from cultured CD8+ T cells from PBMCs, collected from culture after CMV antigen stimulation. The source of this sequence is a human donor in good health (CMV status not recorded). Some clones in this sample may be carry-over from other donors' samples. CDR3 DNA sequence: TGTGCCAGTAGTGGGGGCCCGAACACCGGGGAGCTGTTTTTT. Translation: CASSGGPNTGELFF. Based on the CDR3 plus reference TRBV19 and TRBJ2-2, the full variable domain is DGGITQSPKYLFRKEGQNVTLSCEQNLNHDAMYWYRQDPGQGLRLIYYSQIVNDFQKGDIAEGYSVSREKKESFPLTVTSAQKNPTAFYLCASSGGPNTGELFFGEGSRLTVL.